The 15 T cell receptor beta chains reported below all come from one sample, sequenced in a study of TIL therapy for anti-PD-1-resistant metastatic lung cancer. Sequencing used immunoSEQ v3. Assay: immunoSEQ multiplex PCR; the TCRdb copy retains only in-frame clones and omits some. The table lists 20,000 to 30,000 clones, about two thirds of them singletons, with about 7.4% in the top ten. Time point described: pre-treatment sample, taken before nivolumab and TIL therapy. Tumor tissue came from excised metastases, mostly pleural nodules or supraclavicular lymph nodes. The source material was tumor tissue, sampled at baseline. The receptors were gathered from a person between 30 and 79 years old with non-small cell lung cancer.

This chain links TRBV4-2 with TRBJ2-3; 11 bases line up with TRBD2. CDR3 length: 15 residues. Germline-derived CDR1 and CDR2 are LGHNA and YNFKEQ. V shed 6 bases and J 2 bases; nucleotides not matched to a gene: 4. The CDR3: CASRNSGGDTDTQYF. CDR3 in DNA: TGTGCCAGCAGGAATAGCGGGGGGGACACAGATACGCAGTATTTT.

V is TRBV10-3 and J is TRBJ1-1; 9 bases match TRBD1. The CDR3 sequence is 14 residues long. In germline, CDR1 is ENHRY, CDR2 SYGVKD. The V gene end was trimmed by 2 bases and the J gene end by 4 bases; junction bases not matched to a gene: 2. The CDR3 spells CAISEGQGSTEAFF. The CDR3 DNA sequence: TGTGCCATCAGTGAGGGACAGGGGTCCACTGAAGCTTTCTTT.

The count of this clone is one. The CDR3, as DNA: TGTGCCAGCAGTAAAACGAGGTACACTGAAGCTTTCTTT. Translating gives CASSKTRYTEAFF. The chain joins TRBV6-5 to TRBJ1-1; no reliable D call. This CDR3 has 13 amino acids. V was trimmed by 5 bases and J by 3 bases, leaving 10 bases between them. Germline V gives CDR1 MNHEY, CDR2 SVGAGI.

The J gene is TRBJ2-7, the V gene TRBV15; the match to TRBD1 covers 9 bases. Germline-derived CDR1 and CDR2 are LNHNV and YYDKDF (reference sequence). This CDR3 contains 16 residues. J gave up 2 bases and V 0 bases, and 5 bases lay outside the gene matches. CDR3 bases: TGTGCCACCAGCAGAGATATGGGGACAGGGACCTACGAGCAGTACTTC. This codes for CATSRDMGTGTYEQYF.

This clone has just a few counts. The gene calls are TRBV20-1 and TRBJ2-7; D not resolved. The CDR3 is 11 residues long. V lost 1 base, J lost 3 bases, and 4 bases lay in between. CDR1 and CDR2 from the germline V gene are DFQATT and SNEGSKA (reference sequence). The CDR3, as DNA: TGCAGTGCTAGAGGTAGCTACGAGCAGTACTTC. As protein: CSARGSYEQYF.

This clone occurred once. The CDR3: CAWSVEISYNEAQFF. As DNA, the CDR3 is TGTGCCTGGAGTGTGGAGATCTCCTACAATGAGGCACAGTTCTTC. The chain is built from TRBV30 and TRBJ2-1; no firm D call. Trimming took 0 bases from V and 13 from J, leaving 22 bases between them. The CDR3 spans 15 residues. Looked up from germline, CDR1 is GTSNPN and CDR2 is SVGIG (reference sequence).

Written as DNA, the CDR3 is TGTGCCAGCAGCGGACAGGATAGCTCCTACGAGCAGTACTTC. Translated, it gives CASSGQDSSYEQYF. The genes are TRBV27 and TRBJ2-7, with 7 nucleotides matching TRBD1. V was pared by 6 bases and J by 0 bases, with 5 bases of the junction left unmatched. The V gene's germline CDR1 is MNHEY and CDR2 SMNVEV (reference sequence). The CDR3 extends over 14 amino acids.

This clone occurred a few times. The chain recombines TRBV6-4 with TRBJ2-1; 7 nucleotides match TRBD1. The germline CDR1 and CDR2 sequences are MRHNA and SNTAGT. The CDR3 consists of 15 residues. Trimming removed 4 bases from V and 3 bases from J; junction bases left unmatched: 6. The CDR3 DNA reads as TGTGCCAGCAGTGTCGAGACAGGGAACTACAATGAGCAGTTCTTC. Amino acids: CASSVETGNYNEQFF.

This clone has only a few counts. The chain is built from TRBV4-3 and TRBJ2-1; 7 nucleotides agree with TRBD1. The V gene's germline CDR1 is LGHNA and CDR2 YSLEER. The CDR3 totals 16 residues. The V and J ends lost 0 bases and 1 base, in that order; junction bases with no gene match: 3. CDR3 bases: TGCGCCAGCAGCCAAGACCCCAGGGGGTCCTACAATGAGCAGTTCTTC. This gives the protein CASSQDPRGSYNEQFF.

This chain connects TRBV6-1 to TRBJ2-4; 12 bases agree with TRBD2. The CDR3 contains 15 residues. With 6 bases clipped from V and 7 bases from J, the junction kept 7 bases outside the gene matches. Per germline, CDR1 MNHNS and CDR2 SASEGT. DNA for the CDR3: TGTGCCAGCAGGTCCTCTAGCGGGGGGGCCAACATTCAGTACTTC. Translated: CASRSSSGGANIQYF.

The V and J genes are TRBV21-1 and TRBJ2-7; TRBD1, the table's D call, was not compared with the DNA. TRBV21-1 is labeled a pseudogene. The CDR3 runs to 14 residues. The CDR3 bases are TGTGCCAGCAGCAGCCGGGACAGCTCCTACGAGCAGTACTTC. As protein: CASSSRDSSYEQYF.

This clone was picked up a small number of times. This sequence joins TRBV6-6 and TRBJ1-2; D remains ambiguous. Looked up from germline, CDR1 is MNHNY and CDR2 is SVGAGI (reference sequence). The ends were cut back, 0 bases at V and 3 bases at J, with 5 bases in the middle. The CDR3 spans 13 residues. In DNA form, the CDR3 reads TGTGCCAGCAGTTACTCGAGGTACTATGGCTACACCTTC. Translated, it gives CASSYSRYYGYTF.

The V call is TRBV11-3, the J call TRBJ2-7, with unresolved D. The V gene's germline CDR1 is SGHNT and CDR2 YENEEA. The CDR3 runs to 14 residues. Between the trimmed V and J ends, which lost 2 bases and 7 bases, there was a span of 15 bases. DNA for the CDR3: TGTGCCAGCAGCTTACGGACGGAATTTATGGAGCAGTACTTC. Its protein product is CASSLRTEFMEQYF. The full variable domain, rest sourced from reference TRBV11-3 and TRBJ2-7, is EAGVVQSPRYKIIEKKQPVAFWCNPISGHNTLYWYLQNLGQGPELLIRYENEEAVDDSQLPKDRFSAERLKGVDSTLKIQPAELGDSAVYLCASSLRTEFMEQYFGPGTRLTVT.

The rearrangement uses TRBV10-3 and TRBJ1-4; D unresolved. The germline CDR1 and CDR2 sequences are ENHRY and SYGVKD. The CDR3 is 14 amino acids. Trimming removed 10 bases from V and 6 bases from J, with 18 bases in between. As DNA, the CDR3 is TGTGCCACGATGAATCCTGACGGGGATGAAAAACTGTTTTTT. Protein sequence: CATMNPDGDEKLFF.

The CDR3 bases are TGTGCCAGCAGCTCGGGGGCCACGGGAAATAATTCACCCCTCCACTTT. It translates to CASSSGATGNNSPLHF. V is TRBV27 and J is TRBJ1-6; a weak D match, TRBD1 (6 bases). This CDR3 region has 16 residues. Trimming removed 6 bases at V and 5 bases at J, with 17 bases between. Germline values: CDR1 MNHEY, CDR2 SMNVEV (reference sequence).